This TCR beta chain appears in the sequencing data of a study of shared clonotypes between healthy human individuals. Study context: The study enrolled two women and three men aged 18 to 49. Study-wide results and limits: Rarefaction curves obtained for sorted subsets showed sequencing incomplete despite large depth. Generally, naive subsets came out with larger estimated richness than memory subsets.

Profiling relied on immunoSEQ multiplex PCR, and the TCRdb table lists in-frame clones only, not all of them. The sample carries roughly 2.2 million clones, over 85% recorded once. As for this clone: Its cognate antigen is unknown.

Between the trimmed V and J ends, which lost 4 bases and 2 bases, there was a span of 13 bases. This CDR3 contains 15 residues. From germline, CDR1 is MDHEN and CDR2 SYDVKM. The specimen was naive CD4+ T cells from PBMCs. The subset here: CD45RA+ positively selected. The TCR sequence derives from a man younger than 35 in good health. Some clones in this sample may be carry-over from other donors' samples. The chain joins TRBV28 to TRBJ2-3; no clear D. The CDR3 coding sequence is TGTGCCAGCAGTTCACAGACACATACCACAGATACGCAGTATTTT. This sequence encodes CASSSQTHTTDTQYF.